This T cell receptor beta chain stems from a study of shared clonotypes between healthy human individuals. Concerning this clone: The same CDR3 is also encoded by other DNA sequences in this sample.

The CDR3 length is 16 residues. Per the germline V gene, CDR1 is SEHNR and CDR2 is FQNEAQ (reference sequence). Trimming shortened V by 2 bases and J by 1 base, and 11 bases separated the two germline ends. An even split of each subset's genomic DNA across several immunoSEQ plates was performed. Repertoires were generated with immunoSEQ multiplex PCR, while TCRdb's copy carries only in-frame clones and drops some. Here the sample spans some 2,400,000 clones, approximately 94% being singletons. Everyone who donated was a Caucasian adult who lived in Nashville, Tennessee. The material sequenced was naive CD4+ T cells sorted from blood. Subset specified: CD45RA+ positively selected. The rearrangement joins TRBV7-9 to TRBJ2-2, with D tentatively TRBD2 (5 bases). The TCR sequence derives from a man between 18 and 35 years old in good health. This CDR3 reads CASSLLGEGNTGELFF. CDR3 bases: TGTGCCAGCAGCTTACTCGGGGAAGGGAACACCGGGGAGCTGTTTTTT.